Below, 13 T cell receptor beta chains from the same sample are listed, as sequenced in a study of blood T cell repertoires in COVID-19. Using immunoSEQ multiplex PCR, the repertoire was profiled, and TCRdb retains in-frame clones only, with some absent. The table records approximately 450,000 clones, roughly 85% of them present only once. Sequencing was done on a sample of PBMCs or T cells enriched from blood (not recorded which). These TCRs come from a woman aged 18-29 years with acute COVID-19.

The V gene is TRBV10-1, the J gene TRBJ1-1; 10 nucleotides align to TRBD1. The CDR3 covers 15 residues. J gave up 5 bases and V 3 bases, and 6 bases lay outside the gene matches. Per the germline V gene, CDR1 is WNHNN and CDR2 is SYGVQD (reference sequence). This CDR3 reads CASSDPGQGGTEAFF. The CDR3 DNA sequence: TGCGCCAGCAGTGACCCCGGACAGGGGGGGACTGAAGCTTTCTTT.

The V gene is TRBV13, the J gene TRBJ2-7; 14 nucleotides agree with TRBD2. CDR3 size: 15 residues. CDR1 and CDR2 from the germline V gene are PRHDT and FYEKMQ (reference sequence). With 3 bases clipped from V and 4 bases from J, the junction kept 2 bases outside the gene matches. The CDR3 DNA reads as TGTGCCAGCAGCTTGGGGACTAGCGGGAGATACGAGCAGTACTTC. Translation gives CASSLGTSGRYEQYF.

The CDR3, as DNA: TGTGCCAGCTCTAAGGACAGGGAGGAATCCGGGGAGCTGTTTTTT. Protein sequence: CASSKDREESGELFF. This rearrangement joins TRBV18 to TRBJ2-2, with TRBD1 matching 8 bases. Germline V gives CDR1 KGHSH, CDR2 LQKENI. Trimming cost V 6 bases and J 6 bases; bases outside gene matches: 9. The CDR3 loop spans 15 amino acids.

Regarding this clone: The sample has other DNA sequences that encode this CDR3 too. The CDR3 spells CASTGGPTYEQYF. The CDR3, as DNA: TGTGCCAGCACTGGGGGCCCTACCTACGAGCAGTACTTC. This chain uses TRBV28 with TRBJ2-7; D is perhaps TRBD1 (6 bases). The CDR3 has 13 residues. The germline CDR1 and CDR2 sequences are MDHEN and SYDVKM. V shed 7 bases and J shed 2 bases, with 12 bases lying between them.

This rearrangement joins TRBV19 to TRBJ2-6, with D tentatively TRBD1 (5 bases). The V gene lost 6 bases and the J gene lost 4 bases, with 16 bases spanning the gap. Germline CDR1 LNHDA, CDR2 SQIVND (reference sequence). This CDR3 has 16 amino acids. In DNA, the CDR3 is TGTGCCAGTAGGATGGGCACCCGGACAGGGGCCAACGTCCTGACTTTC. Translation: CASRMGTRTGANVLTF.

The rearrangement uses TRBV2 and TRBJ2-1; 11 positions agree with TRBD2. Trimming cost V 9 bases and J 9 bases; bases outside gene matches: 10. Per germline, CDR1 SNHLY and CDR2 FYNNEI. The CDR3 sequence is 14 residues long. The DNA of the CDR3 is TGTGCCAGTGTTCCGGGACTAGCGGAGGCTGAGCAGTTCTTC. As protein: CASVPGLAEAEQFF. The full variable domain, its missing parts supplied by reference TRBV2 and TRBJ2-1, is EPEVTQTPSHQVTQMGQEVILRCVPISNHLYFYWYRQILGQKVEFLVSFYNNEISEKSEIFDDQFSVERPDGSNFTLKIRSTKLEDSAMYFCASVPGLAEAEQFFGPGTRLTVL.

This chain connects TRBV28 to TRBJ1-2, with 9 bases that match TRBD1. Germline assignment: CDR1 MDHEN and CDR2 SYDVKM. This CDR3 region has 13 residues. Germline trimming cut 7 bases from V and 3 bases from J; bases unmatched to any gene: 3. The CDR3 DNA sequence: TGTGCCAGCAACAGGGGGCGCGACTATGGCTACACCTTC. Translating gives CASNRGRDYGYTF.

In the case of this clone: The same CDR3 also results from other DNA sequences found in this sample. The V gene is TRBV5-1, the J gene TRBJ1-5; D is unclear. CDR3 length: 14 residues. Germline V lookup: CDR1 SGHRS, CDR2 YFSETQ. V lost 0 bases and J lost 4, with 8 bases in between. The DNA for the CDR3 is TGCGCCAGCAGCTTGGACAGCCCAAATCAGCCCCAGCATTTT. As protein: CASSLDSPNQPQHF.

V usage is TRBV5-4 and J usage is TRBJ2-7; possible D gene TRBD1, 6 bases. Germline V CDR1 and CDR2: SGHNT, YYREEE (reference sequence). The CDR3 runs 13 residues. V was clipped by 0 bases and J by 7 bases, with 11 bases between them. The CDR3, as DNA: TGTGCCAGCAGCTTGGACAGGGCTCGGGAGCAGTACTTC. It encodes CASSLDRAREQYF.

This clone was seen only once. The chain couples TRBV5-5 to TRBJ1-1; unclear D gene. The CDR3 is 14 residues long. V was shortened by 0 bases and J by 4 bases, with 10 bases between the two germline ends. From germline, CDR1 is SGHKS and CDR2 YYEKEE (reference sequence). The CDR3 is CASSLGSAGTEAFF. DNA of the CDR3: TGTGCCAGCAGCTTGGGGTCAGCGGGCACTGAAGCTTTCTTT.

V usage is TRBV5-1 and J usage is TRBJ2-3, with 11 bases aligning to TRBD2. The V gene's germline CDR1 is SGHRS and CDR2 YFSETQ. V lost 0 bases, J lost 0 bases, and 3 bases stayed unmatched. This CDR3 is 17 amino acids long. The CDR3 spells CASSLVTSGSSTDTQYF. As DNA, the CDR3 is TGCGCCAGCAGCTTGGTCACTAGCGGGAGTAGCACAGATACGCAGTATTTT.

V is TRBV4-1 and J is TRBJ1-2; 9 positions match TRBD1. The length of the CDR3 is 15 residues. Trimming took 3 bases from V and 8 from J; bases not matched to a gene: 10. The germline V gene encodes CDR1 MGHRA and CDR2 YSYEKL. The DNA of the CDR3 is TGCGCCAGCAGCCAGGAGGAAGACAGGGGGTCAGGCTACACCTTC. Translating gives CASSQEEDRGSGYTF.

This sequence joins TRBV7-2 and TRBJ2-1; 8 nucleotides match TRBD2. This CDR3 has 15 amino acids. CDR1 SGHTA and CDR2 FQGNSA come from the germline V gene. V was clipped by 1 base and J by 5 bases; unmatched bases: 4. The CDR3, as DNA: TGTGCCAGCAGCTTAGAGGGTAGCGGGAACAATGAGCAGTTCTTC. Protein: CASSLEGSGNNEQFF.